This T cell receptor beta chain is from a study of blood T cell repertoires in COVID-19 (dated by TCRdb to about 2020). Looking at the study overall: Samples covering the acute and convalescent phases of COVID-19 were provided by collaborators in the United States, Italy and Spain. The material from the prospective study consisted of cDNA or gDNA derived from T cells, B-cell-depleted T cells, or PBMCs. Deeply sampled blood TCRbeta repertoires from subjects exposed to, actively infected with, or recovered from COVID-19 were included in the dataset. The repertoires were released in a freely available public database intended as a resource for research on the immune response to SARS-CoV-2. Samples were obtained from the ongoing ImmuneRACE study (first 160 participants) and from 1,000 to 1,500 subjects provided by 6 global collaborators. Sample metadata almost always included a de-identified subject ID, COVID-19 status, age in years and sex. HLA class I and class II types, where available, came from metadata supplied by the sample provider rather than from assay-based typing.

As for this clone: The antigen it binds to is not known. No much larger clonotype is one base removed from it; base qualities were not supplied. The same CDR3 is also encoded by other DNA sequences in this sample.

V is cut by 3 bases and J by 6 bases, and the space between the germline ends is 11 bases. CDR1 MNHEY and CDR2 SVGEGT were looked up in the germline V gene. Taken from cysteine to phenylalanine, the CDR3 has 13 residues. Only CDR3 DNA is held: 39 bases, read in frame from base 1. Whole blood was collected in K2EDTA tubes by collaborating institutions according to the institutions' own protocols. Collaborator samples were shipped for TCRbeta analysis as frozen whole blood, isolated PBMCs, or DNA extracted from either sample type. Study-wide findings and limitations: The amount of clinical and demographic metadata varied by source and participant and was provided uncurated.

TCRbeta CDR3 regions were amplified from genomic DNA using the immunoSEQ Assay, a bias-controlled multiplex PCR. Per the authors' processing: Within the assay, amplification of reference gene primers was used to estimate how many nucleated cells each sample contained. To quantify the absolute abundance of each unique TCRbeta CDR3 rearrangement, sequence reads were collapsed and filtered. Productive Simpson clonality was computed per sample as the square root of Simpson's diversity index over productive rearrangements. The source is immuneACCESS, and TCRdb retained only in-frame sequences with V and J called. Part of the clones is not carried over; for the studies checked, unresolved V genes explain less than half of this, and the remainder is unexplained. V and J calls and clone size are as listed in that table; D and trimming were resolved from the DNA. The sample yields about 60,000 clones; around 82% were counted once. The ten top clones hold just under 6.5% of the sample.

The chain joins TRBV6-2 or TRBV6-3 to TRBJ1-2; TRBD1 could be the D gene, as 5 bases match. This TCR derives from a human donor in a cohort sampled during active COVID-19. Sequenced: peripheral blood. The nucleotides are TGTGCCAGCAGTTATCGCCAAGGGGATGGCTACACCTTC. It specifies CASSYRQGDGYTF.